This T cell receptor beta chain was sequenced for a study of identical twins. Each cDNA held unique molecular identifiers, and template switching gave it a universal primer site. TCRdb ran MiXCR on the 5' RACE reads and lists one entry per CDR3 protein. The sample carries about 690,000 distinct CDR3 sequences, roughly 6.2% recorded once. The V gene lost 1 base and the J gene lost 5 bases, with 8 bases spanning the gap. The CDR3 contains 13 residues. The germline V gene encodes CDR1 LNHNV and CDR2 YYDKDF (reference sequence). Findings and limits, study-wide: Cord blood beta clonotypes present at high abundance carried fewer insertions; no such pattern appeared in memory repertoires.

Turning to this clonotype: The antigen is not known.

Sequenced input: naive T cells sorted from blood. V usage is TRBV15 and J usage is TRBJ2-5; D remains unclear. The TCR originated in a man aged 18 to 29 in good health. The CDR3 loop reads CATSRALRETQYF. The DNA for the CDR3 is TGTGCCACCAGCAGAGCGCTAAGGGAGACCCAGTACTTC.